A single sample is the source of the 28 T cell receptor beta chains below, sequenced in a study of T-cell memory formation after mild COVID-19. From the 5' RACE reads, TCRdb called clonotypes with MiXCR, one entry per CDR3 protein. The profile shows under 200,000 distinct CDR3 sequences, 25% to 40% of them singletons. Sequences were obtained from PBMCs or a T cell subset sorted from them (not recorded which). The receptors stem from an adult woman who had mild COVID-19 (a few samples of this study predate the infection). Cell type and time point are not known.

V is TRBV9 and J is TRBJ2-3; possible D gene TRBD2, 7 bases. This CDR3 comprises 14 residues. Between the trimmed V and J ends, which lost 7 bases and 2 bases, there was a span of 14 bases. Germline V gives CDR1 SGDLS, CDR2 YYNGEE. CDR3 in amino acids: CASGRGGTTDTQYF. In DNA, the CDR3 is TGTGCCAGCGGGAGGGGGGGAACCACAGATACGCAGTATTTT.

This chain joins TRBV7-6 and TRBJ2-1, with a tentative D call TRBD2 (5 bases). Trimming stripped 3 bases from V and 2 bases from J, with 11 bases between. The CDR3 sequence is 15 residues long. CDR1 and CDR2 (germline): SGHVS, FNYEAQ. CDR3 nucleotides: TGTGCCAGCAGCTTCGGGCGGGTGCCCTACAATGAGCAGTTCTTC. Its protein is CASSFGRVPYNEQFF.

This clonotype was seen only a few times. The chain is built from TRBV7-2 and TRBJ1-1; 7 bases map to TRBD1. Germline V gene sequence: CDR1 SGHTA, CDR2 FQGNSA. The CDR3 extends over 16 amino acids. J was trimmed by 0 bases and V by 5 bases; bases with no gene match: 9. The CDR3 protein is CASSPWEGAMNTEAFF. The CDR3, as DNA: TGTGCCAGCAGCCCCTGGGAGGGGGCCATGAACACTGAAGCTTTCTTT.

In its sample, this clonotype was seen a few times. CDR3 in amino acids: CATSPKGTDTQYF. CDR3 bases: TGTGCCACCAGTCCGAAGGGTACAGATACGCAGTATTTT. The chain employs TRBV15 and TRBJ2-3, with D hard to call. CDR1 and CDR2 from the germline V gene are LNHNV and YYDKDF (reference sequence). Trimming left V 6 bases short and J 3 bases short, with 10 bases between. The CDR3 is made up of 13 amino acids.

The chain joins TRBV19 to TRBJ2-2; no clear D gene. With 9 bases removed from V and 3 bases from J, the gap between germline ends came to 17 bases. The CDR3 is 15 residues long. CDR1 LNHDA and CDR2 SQIVND come from the germline V gene (reference sequence). DNA of the CDR3: TGTGCCAGCAGGCGGCTAGATCTGGACACCGGGGAGCTGTTTTTT. Its translation is CASRRLDLDTGELFF.

This sequence joins TRBV10-3 and TRBJ1-1; D may be TRBD1 (5 bases). Trimming removed 3 bases from V and 4 bases from J, with 9 bases in between. This CDR3 is built from 13 residues. In germline, CDR1 is ENHRY, CDR2 SYGVKD. The DNA of the CDR3 is TGTGCCATCAGTGAACGTGGGGGCACTGAAGCTTTCTTT. This translates into CAISERGGTEAFF.

The chain couples TRBV4-2 to TRBJ2-7, with 7 bases identical to TRBD1. This CDR3 has 15 residues. Germline loops: CDR1 LGHNA, CDR2 YNFKEQ. Losses at the gene ends were 1 base for V and 3 bases for J; bases not matched to a gene: 6. This chain's CDR3 is CASSQATGVVYEQYF. CDR3 DNA: TGTGCCAGCAGCCAAGCCACAGGGGTAGTCTACGAGCAGTACTTC.

The gene calls are TRBV25-1 and TRBJ2-3; D not resolved. Germline V gene data show CDR1 as MGHDK and CDR2 as SYGVNS. The ends were cut back, 2 bases at V and 0 bases at J, with 3 bases in the middle. The CDR3 has 13 amino acids. The CDR3 sequence is CASSESSTDTQYF. DNA of the CDR3: TGTGCCAGCAGTGAAAGTAGCACAGATACGCAGTATTTT. Variable domain in full (rest from reference TRBV25-1 and TRBJ2-3): EADIYQTPRYLVIGTGKKITLECSQTMGHDKMYWYQQDPGMELHLIHYSYGVNSTEKGDLSSESTVSRIRTEHFPLTLESARPSHTSQYLCASSESSTDTQYFGPGTRLTVL.

The CDR3 DNA sequence: TGTGCCAGCAGCCGACTAGCGGGAGGGCCCTCACAGCAGTACTTC. Its protein product is CASSRLAGGPSQQYF. This chain links TRBV27 with TRBJ2-7; 14 bases are shared with TRBD2. Germline V lookup: CDR1 MNHEY, CDR2 SMNVEV (reference sequence). The CDR3 is 15 residues long. J lost 8 bases, V lost 6 bases, and 9 bases had no gene match.

This chain links TRBV9 with TRBJ2-1; 9 nucleotides match TRBD2. CDR3 length equals 16 residues. CDR1 SGDLS and CDR2 YYNGEE come from the germline V gene. With 4 bases clipped from V and 1 base from J, the junction kept 6 bases outside the gene matches. The CDR3 loop is CASSLLSGRSYNEQFF. Written as DNA, the CDR3 is TGTGCCAGCAGCCTACTTAGCGGGAGATCCTACAATGAGCAGTTCTTC. The whole variable domain, filled in from reference TRBV9 and TRBJ2-1, reads DSGVTQTPKHLITATGQRVTLRCSPRSGDLSVYWYQQSLDQGLQFLIQYYNGEERAKGNILERFSAQQFPDLHSELNLSSLELGDSALYFCASSLLSGRSYNEQFFGPGTRLTVL.

There are many counts of this clonotype. The chain joins TRBV5-1 to TRBJ2-1; 7 bases agree with TRBD1. V lost 3 bases to trimming and J lost 7 bases; unmatched junction nucleotides: 7. This CDR3 spans 14 amino acids. Germline lookup yields CDR1 SGHRS and CDR2 YFSETQ. The DNA for the CDR3 is TGCGCCAGCAGCTCAGGTACAGGGGCAAATGAGCAGTTCTTC. Its translation: CASSSGTGANEQFF.

V gene TRBV6-5 combines with J gene TRBJ1-2; D unresolved. V lost 7 bases and J lost 5, with 14 bases in between. Germline lookup yields CDR1 MNHEY and CDR2 SVGAGI. CDR3 length: 13 residues. CDR3 coding DNA: TGTGCCAGCAAGGGCGTATCCATATATGGCTACACCTTC. Its protein is CASKGVSIYGYTF.

This clonotype appeared a few times. This chain links TRBV5-1 with TRBJ2-5; maybe TRBD1 (6 bases). Trimming pared 3 bases from V and 2 bases from J, leaving 14 bases between. The CDR3 is 15 amino acids. The V gene's germline CDR1 is SGHRS and CDR2 YFSETQ. In nucleotides, the CDR3 is TGCGCCAGCAGCTCCCAGGGGTATGCTCAAGAGACCCAGTACTTC. Its protein is CASSSQGYAQETQYF.

The chain joins TRBV4-3 to TRBJ2-2, with 10 bases lining up with TRBD2. Germline V lookup: CDR1 LGHNA, CDR2 YSLEER. The CDR3 sequence is 18 residues long. V dropped 1 base and J dropped 4; count of bases not matched to a gene: 9. The CDR3 is CASSQVPSGSARTGELFF. The CDR3 DNA is TGCGCCAGCAGCCAAGTCCCTAGCGGGAGTGCCCGCACCGGGGAGCTGTTTTTT.

This clonotype was detected a few times. The chain couples TRBV5-6 to TRBJ2-7, with a possible D match to TRBD2 (6 bases). The V end lost 3 bases, the J end lost 4 bases, and 11 bases lay between the germline ends. Germline V gene sequence: CDR1 SGHDT, CDR2 YYEEEE. The CDR3 is 13 amino acids. The CDR3 spells CASSWGVAYEQYF. CDR3 nucleotide sequence: TGTGCCAGCAGCTGGGGGGTTGCGTACGAGCAGTACTTC.

In this sample, this clonotype turned up a few times. The genes are TRBV12-3 or TRBV12-4 and TRBJ2-5, with 12 bases fitting TRBD2. Losses at the gene ends were 6 bases for V and 5 bases for J; bases not matched to a gene: 13. This CDR3 is built from 17 residues. CDR3 sequence: CASSRLRLAGGWETQYF. For the CDR3, the DNA is TGTGCCAGCAGCCGCCTCCGTCTAGCGGGAGGGTGGGAGACCCAGTACTTC.

CDR3 coding DNA: TGTGCCAGCAGTGAAGACCCCACGGCTACGCAGCATTTT. This gives the protein CASSEDPTATQHF. V is TRBV6-1 and J is TRBJ1-5; D is undetermined. Trimming took off 1 base at V and 13 bases at J, with 14 bases between the two ends. Per the germline V gene, CDR1 is MNHNS and CDR2 is SASEGT. The CDR3 has 13 residues.

This clonotype was counted a few times. The J gene is TRBJ2-7, the V gene TRBV20-1; D is uncertain. With 7 bases removed from V and 0 bases from J, the gap between germline ends came to 7 bases. The CDR3 loop spans 11 amino acids. Germline V gene sequence: CDR1 DFQATT, CDR2 SNEGSKA (reference sequence). CDR3 loop: CSDSDSYEQYF. CDR3 coding DNA: TGCAGTGACTCGGACTCCTACGAGCAGTACTTC.

This chain links TRBV3-1 with TRBJ1-1; D gene ambiguous. Per the germline V gene, CDR1 is LGHDT and CDR2 is YNNKEL (reference sequence). The CDR3 covers 14 residues. V dropped 1 base and J dropped 4 bases, with 10 bases sitting between them. CDR3 loop: CASSQVTGVTEAFF. CDR3 in DNA: TGTGCCAGCAGCCAAGTTACCGGGGTCACTGAAGCTTTCTTT.

The gene calls are TRBV6-5 and TRBJ1-2; perhaps TRBD1 as D (6 bases). From germline, CDR1 is MNHEY and CDR2 SVGAGI. The CDR3 loop spans 13 amino acids. The germline V and J ends were trimmed by 2 bases and 7 bases, with 11 bases remaining between them. The CDR3 spells CASSYRGGSGYTF. The CDR3 DNA is TGTGCCAGCAGTTACAGGGGGGGGAGTGGCTACACCTTC.

The chain links TRBV15 to TRBJ2-3; 9 positions agree with TRBD2. The CDR3 extends over 15 amino acids. Germline V gene data show CDR1 as LNHNV and CDR2 as YYDKDF (reference sequence). Trimming took 8 bases from V and 0 from J; bases not matched to a gene: 6. The CDR3 sequence: CATSDTSGSTDTQYF. CDR3 nucleotide sequence: TGTGCCACCTCGGATACTAGCGGGAGCACAGATACGCAGTATTTT.

The J gene is TRBJ2-2, the V gene TRBV5-5; D might be TRBD1 (6 bases). Trimming stripped 0 bases from V and 4 bases from J, with 13 bases between. Germline CDR1 is SGHKS and CDR2 is YYEKEE (reference sequence). The CDR3 runs to 16 residues. CDR3 region: CASSLGQGISTGELFF. The DNA of the CDR3 is TGTGCCAGCAGCTTGGGGCAGGGGATATCCACCGGGGAGCTGTTTTTT. The whole variable domain, filled in from reference TRBV5-5 and TRBJ2-2, reads DAGVTQSPTHLIKTRGQQVTLRCSPISGHKSVSWYQQVLGQGPQFIFQYYEKEERGRGNFPDRFSARQFPNYSSELNVNALLLGDSALYLCASSLGQGISTGELFFGEGSRLTVL.

The chain has TRBV15 and TRBJ1-1; D gene unclear. CDR1 LNHNV and CDR2 YYDKDF come from the germline V gene (reference sequence). This CDR3 has 14 residues. The germline V and J ends were trimmed by 3 bases and 4 bases, with 12 bases remaining between them. This CDR3 reads CATSRVLEGTEAFF. The CDR3 region has the DNA TGTGCCACCAGCAGGGTCTTAGAGGGCACTGAAGCTTTCTTT. The whole variable domain, remainder taken from reference TRBV15 and TRBJ1-1, is DAMVIQNPRYQVTQFGKPVTLSCSQTLNHNVMYWYQQKSSQAPKLLFHYYDKDFNNEADTPDNFQSRRPNTSFCFLDIRSPGLGDTAMYLCATSRVLEGTEAFFGQGTRLTVV.

The genes are TRBV7-2 and TRBJ2-7; D not resolved. The V and J ends lost 4 bases and 3 bases respectively, with 13 bases between them. Germline V lookup: CDR1 SGHTA, CDR2 FQGNSA. CDR3 size: 14 residues. CDR3 bases: TGTGCCAGCAGCTCTCAAGGGAACAGCTACGAGCAGTACTTC. Amino acid sequence: CASSSQGNSYEQYF.

This clonotype came up a few times. This chain uses TRBV5-6 with TRBJ1-2, with 9 bases identical to TRBD1. V was pared by 3 bases and J by 4 bases, with 7 bases of the junction left unmatched. Germline CDR1 reads SGHDT; CDR2 reads YYEEEE. The CDR3 covers 15 residues. Written as DNA, the CDR3 is TGTGCCAGCAGCTCCCCGGACAGGGGTTTCTATGGCTACACCTTC. As protein: CASSSPDRGFYGYTF.

The gene calls are TRBV19 and TRBJ2-7, with D perhaps assigned TRBD1 or TRBD2 (5 bases each). The CDR3 extends over 14 amino acids. Germline V lookup: CDR1 LNHDA, CDR2 SQIVND (reference sequence). V dropped 3 bases and J dropped 1 base, with 10 bases sitting between them. The CDR3 reads CASSMAGGSYEQYF. The CDR3 DNA reads as TGTGCCAGTAGTATGGCTGGGGGTTCCTACGAGCAGTACTTC.

A few counts support this clonotype. The CDR3 bases are TGTGCCAGCAGCCAAGATATAACCCACCGACTGGGATCACCCCTCCACTTT. Translation: CASSQDITHRLGSPLHF. The genes are TRBV14 and TRBJ1-6; D remains ambiguous. This CDR3 has 17 residues. The germline CDR1 and CDR2 sequences are SGHDN and FVKESK. V was pared by 0 bases and J by 10 bases, with 19 bases between.

This chain connects TRBV20-1 to TRBJ1-1; D may be TRBD1 (5 bases). CDR1 is DFQATT, CDR2 SNEGSKA, per germline (reference sequence). V lost 5 bases and J lost 0, with 10 bases in between. The CDR3 totals 13 residues. The CDR3 nucleotides read TGCAGTGCTTGGGGCACCATGAACACTGAAGCTTTCTTT. Its protein is CSAWGTMNTEAFF.